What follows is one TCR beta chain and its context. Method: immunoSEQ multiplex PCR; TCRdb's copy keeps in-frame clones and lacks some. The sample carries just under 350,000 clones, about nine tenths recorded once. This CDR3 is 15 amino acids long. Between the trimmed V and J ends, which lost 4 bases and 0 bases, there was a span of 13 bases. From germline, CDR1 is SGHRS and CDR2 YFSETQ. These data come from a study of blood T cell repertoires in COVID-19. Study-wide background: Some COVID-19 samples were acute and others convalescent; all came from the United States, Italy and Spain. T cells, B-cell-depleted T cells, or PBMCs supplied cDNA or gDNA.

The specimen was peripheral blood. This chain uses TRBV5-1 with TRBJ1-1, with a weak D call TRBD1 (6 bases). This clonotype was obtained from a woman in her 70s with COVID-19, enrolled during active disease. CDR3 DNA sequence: TGCGCCAGCAGCGCGTTACAGGGAATGAACACTGAAGCTTTCTTT. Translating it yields CASSALQGMNTEAFF.